The 21 T cell receptor beta chains listed next were all sequenced from one sample in a study of shared clonotypes between healthy human individuals. The method was immunoSEQ multiplex PCR; TCRdb's version includes in-frame clones alone and lacks a portion of them. The table lists roughly 770,000 clones, about 96% of them singletons. Only CD45RO-negative cells positively selected for CCR7 counted as naive CD8 cells, so terminally differentiated effector memory CD45RA+ cells were excluded. What was sequenced was naive CD8+ T cells sorted from blood. These receptor sequences come from a man younger than 45 in good health.

The V call is TRBV7-6, the J call TRBJ2-7, with a tentative D call TRBD2 (6 bases). The ends were cut back, 5 bases at V and 1 base at J, with 12 bases in the middle. Germline lookup yields CDR1 SGHVS and CDR2 FNYEAQ. The CDR3 spans 14 residues. In nucleotides, the CDR3 is TGTGCCAGCAGCCCAAATGGGGGGTCCTACGAGCAGTACTTC. Amino acid sequence: CASSPNGGSYEQYF.

The rearrangement links TRBV7-9 to TRBJ2-7; 12 nucleotides line up with TRBD2. The V and J ends lost 4 bases and 6 bases, in that order; junction bases with no gene match: 4. This CDR3 is 14 amino acids long. The germline gives CDR1 SEHNR, CDR2 FQNEAQ (reference sequence). The CDR3: CASSSSSGRAEQYF. CDR3 bases: TGTGCCAGCAGCTCCTCTAGCGGGAGGGCCGAGCAGTACTTC.

This chain joins TRBV11-1 and TRBJ2-2; no firm D call. This CDR3 is 12 amino acids long. The V gene's germline CDR1 is SGHAT and CDR2 FQDESV (reference sequence). The V and J ends lost 2 bases and 7 bases respectively, with 5 bases between them. In DNA, the CDR3 is TGTGCCAGCAGCTTATGGGGCGGGGAGCTGTTTTTT. It yields the protein CASSLWGGELFF.

The CDR3 DNA reads TGTGCCACCAGCAGAGATCACGATTGGACAGGGGGCAGCTACGAGCAGTACTTC. Amino acid sequence: CATSRDHDWTGGSYEQYF. The chain uses TRBV15 and TRBJ2-7; 11 bases map to TRBD1. The CDR3 sequence is 18 residues long. The junction had 10 bases not matched to a gene; V was cut back by 0 bases and J by 3 bases. Germline lookup yields CDR1 LNHNV and CDR2 YYDKDF (reference sequence).

The rearrangement joins TRBV7-9 to TRBJ1-5; 7 nucleotides agree with TRBD1. The CDR3 is 16 residues long. V lost 3 bases and J lost 2; bases outside the gene matches: 7. Germline V gives CDR1 SEHNR, CDR2 FQNEAQ (reference sequence). The CDR3 DNA is TGTGCCAGCAGCTTCACGACAGGGTTGGGCAATCAGCCCCAGCATTTT. It encodes CASSFTTGLGNQPQHF.

The gene calls are TRBV7-9 and TRBJ2-7, with D possibly matching TRBD2 (6 bases). V shed 4 bases and J shed 0 bases, with 13 bases lying between them. This CDR3 has 15 amino acids. Germline values: CDR1 SEHNR, CDR2 FQNEAQ (reference sequence). Here the CDR3 DNA reads TGTGCCAGCAGCTCCTACGGAGGGAGCTCCTACGAGCAGTACTTC. Amino acids: CASSSYGGSSYEQYF.

The J gene is TRBJ1-5, the V gene TRBV2; 7 bases align to TRBD1. The CDR3 runs 15 residues. The germline V gene has CDR1 SNHLY and CDR2 FYNNEI. V shed 6 bases and J 7 bases; nucleotides not matched to a gene: 12. CDR3 residues: CASRVGQSLRQPQHF. CDR3 nucleotide sequence: TGTGCCAGCAGAGTGGGACAGTCCCTACGGCAGCCCCAGCATTTT.

The rearrangement joins TRBV28 to TRBJ2-3, with D unresolved. CDR3 size: 15 residues. Trimming shortened V by 6 bases and J by 1 base, and 14 bases separated the two germline ends. Germline CDR1 reads MDHEN; CDR2 reads SYDVKM. As DNA, the CDR3 is TGTGCCAGCAGGGGTAATACGTGGGGCACAGATACGCAGTATTTT. Amino acid sequence: CASRGNTWGTDTQYF.

The gene calls are TRBV7-8 and TRBJ2-3; unclear D gene. Germline CDR1 SGHVS, CDR2 FQNEAQ. V lost 1 base and J lost 1, with 15 bases in between. The CDR3 totals 17 residues. CDR3 residues: CASSLGVIRVGTDTQYF. The CDR3 region has the DNA TGTGCCAGCAGCTTAGGGGTAATAAGGGTAGGCACAGATACGCAGTATTTT.

V is TRBV7-9 and J is TRBJ2-1; 11 bases are shared with TRBD2. The CDR3 loop spans 16 amino acids. Trimming removed 5 bases from V and 8 bases from J; junction bases left unmatched: 11. Germline lookup yields CDR1 SEHNR and CDR2 FQNEAQ (reference sequence). Written as DNA, the CDR3 is TGTGCCAGCAGCGTATCCACTAGCGGGAGTATGTATGAGCAGTTCTTC. It yields the protein CASSVSTSGSMYEQFF.

The V gene is TRBV27, the J gene TRBJ2-7; 10 bases agree with TRBD2. Per the germline V gene, CDR1 is MNHEY and CDR2 is SMNVEV (reference sequence). The J segment lost 2 bases and the V segment lost 5 bases, leaving 3 bases of the junction unmatched. This CDR3 has 14 residues. This CDR3 reads CASSLAGDTYEQYF. CDR3 nucleotides: TGTGCCAGCAGTCTAGCGGGAGATACCTACGAGCAGTACTTC.

Here the CDR3 reads CASSLGHRQGRHEPQHF. Here the CDR3 DNA reads TGTGCCAGCAGCTTAGGTCATCGTCAGGGTCGTCATGAGCCCCAGCATTTT. The chain employs TRBV13 and TRBJ1-5, with D perhaps matching TRBD1 (5 bases). The V end was cut by 0 bases, the J end by 8 bases, with 20 bases between. Germline V gene lookup returns CDR1 PRHDT and CDR2 FYEKMQ (reference sequence). CDR3 length equals 17 residues.

V usage is TRBV9 and J usage is TRBJ2-1; 8 nucleotides line up with TRBD2. The CDR3 covers 15 residues. CDR1 SGDLS and CDR2 YYNGEE come from the germline V gene. V gave up 0 bases and J gave up 9 bases; unmatched junction bases: 8. In nucleotides, the CDR3 is TGTGCCAGCAGCGTAGCGGGGGGGGCCCAGCGTGAGCAGTTCTTC. Amino acids: CASSVAGGAQREQFF.

J is TRBJ2-1 and V is TRBV18, with D maybe TRBD2 (5 bases). The germline V gene has CDR1 KGHSH and CDR2 LQKENI. CDR3 length: 13 residues. Deletions cut 0 bases from V and 10 bases from J, with 10 bases between. CDR3 protein: CASSPPDSLEQFF. Here the CDR3 DNA reads TGTGCCAGCTCACCACCGGACTCTCTCGAGCAGTTCTTC.

V gene TRBV6-5 combines with J gene TRBJ2-6; tentative D call: TRBD1 (6 bases). The ends were cut back, 6 bases at V and 2 bases at J, with 8 bases in the middle. Germline V CDR1 and CDR2: MNHEY, SVGAGI. The CDR3 runs to 14 residues. CDR3 in DNA: TGTGCCAGCAGCGAGGGGGCTGGGGCCAACGTCCTGACTTTC. This sequence encodes CASSEGAGANVLTF.

The rearrangement joins TRBV5-4 to TRBJ2-3, with 7 bases identical to TRBD2. The germline gives CDR1 SGHNT, CDR2 YYREEE (reference sequence). Trimming removed 3 bases from V and 0 bases from J; junction bases left unmatched: 7. This CDR3 comprises 16 residues. The CDR3 protein is CASSSPTSQSTDTQYF. As DNA, the CDR3 is TGTGCCAGCAGCTCTCCGACTAGCCAAAGCACAGATACGCAGTATTTT.

About this clone: In the same sample, other DNA sequences code for this CDR3. The V and J genes are TRBV2 and TRBJ2-7, with 7 bases identical to TRBD1. V shed 6 bases, J shed 3 bases, and the junction held 2 bases outside the gene matches. The CDR3 loop spans 12 amino acids. The germline CDR1 and CDR2 sequences are SNHLY and FYNNEI. CDR3 sequence (DNA): TGTGCCAGCAGAGGGGGCTACTACGAGCAGTACTTC. Translation: CASRGGYYEQYF.

The chain recombines TRBV5-6 with TRBJ1-1; D is possibly TRBD1 (6 bases). This CDR3 has 12 residues. V was shortened by 4 bases and J by 9 bases, with 13 bases between the two germline ends. Germline CDR1 reads SGHDT; CDR2 reads YYEEEE. CDR3 in amino acids: CASSTGALQAFF. The DNA for the CDR3 is TGTGCCAGCAGCACGGGGGCCCTGCAAGCTTTCTTT.

This sequence joins TRBV13 and TRBJ2-7; D remains ambiguous. This CDR3 is 14 amino acids long. Germline CDR1 reads PRHDT; CDR2 reads FYEKMQ (reference sequence). V lost 2 bases, J lost 0 bases, and 8 bases lay in between. The CDR3 sequence is CASSLSLFSYEQYF. Here the CDR3 DNA reads TGTGCCAGCAGCTTATCCCTTTTCTCCTACGAGCAGTACTTC.

The chain combines TRBV2 with TRBJ1-1, with D maybe TRBD1 (5 bases). The CDR3 extends over 11 amino acids. The germline CDR1 and CDR2 sequences are SNHLY and FYNNEI. With 3 bases removed from V and 11 bases from J, the gap between germline ends came to 10 bases. CDR3 sequence: CASSDRWGAFF. CDR3 nucleotides: TGTGCCAGCAGTGATAGATGGGGGGCTTTCTTT. The full variable domain, with the rest looked up from reference TRBV2 and TRBJ1-1, is EPEVTQTPSHQVTQMGQEVILRCVPISNHLYFYWYRQILGQKVEFLVSFYNNEISEKSEIFDDQFSVERPDGSNFTLKIRSTKLEDSAMYFCASSDRWGAFFGQGTRLTVV.

The V call is TRBV5-1, the J call TRBJ1-2; no firm D call. The germline CDR1 and CDR2 sequences are SGHRS and YFSETQ. The CDR3 is made up of 15 amino acids. Between the trimmed V and J ends, which lost 4 bases and 2 bases, there was a span of 15 bases. The CDR3 reads CASSPIGPLNYGYTF. CDR3 nucleotide sequence: TGCGCCAGCAGCCCTATAGGGCCCTTAAACTATGGCTACACCTTC.